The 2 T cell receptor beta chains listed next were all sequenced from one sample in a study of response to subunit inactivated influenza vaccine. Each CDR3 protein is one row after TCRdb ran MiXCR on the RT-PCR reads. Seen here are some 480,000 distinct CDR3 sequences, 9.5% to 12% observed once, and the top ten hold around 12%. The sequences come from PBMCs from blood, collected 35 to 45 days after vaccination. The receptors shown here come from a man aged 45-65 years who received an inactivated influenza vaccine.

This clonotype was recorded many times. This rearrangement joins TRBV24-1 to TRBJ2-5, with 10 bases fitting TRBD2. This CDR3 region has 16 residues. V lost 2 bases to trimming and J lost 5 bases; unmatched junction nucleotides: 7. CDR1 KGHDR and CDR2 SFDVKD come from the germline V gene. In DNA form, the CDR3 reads TGTGCCACCAGTGATTGGACTAGCGGCCGTCTGGAGACCCAGTACTTC. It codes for CATSDWTSGRLETQYF.

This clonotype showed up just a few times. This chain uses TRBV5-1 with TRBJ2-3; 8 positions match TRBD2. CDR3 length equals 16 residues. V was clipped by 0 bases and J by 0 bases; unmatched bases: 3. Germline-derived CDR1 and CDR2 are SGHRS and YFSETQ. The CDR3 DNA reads TGCGCCAGCAGCTTGGGAGCGGGAGTCAGCACAGATACGCAGTATTTT. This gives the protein CASSLGAGVSTDTQYF.